The following is a T cell receptor beta chain sequence with its context. Its antigen is currently unknown. The entry originates in a study of Ad26.COV2.S vaccination and SARS-CoV-2 variants. Study at large: Donor joined the COV1001 Ad26.COV2.S trial arm. The authors gave Ad26.COV2.S intramuscularly, either once or twice 56 days apart.

Assay used: immunoSEQ multiplex PCR; TCRdb lists only in-frame clones, some missing. This sample carries about 680,000 clones, more than 80% of them seen once, and the ten largest clones take approximately 1.5%. The CDR3 contains 15 residues. Germline V gene lookup returns CDR1 KGHDR and CDR2 SFDVKD. V lost 1 base, J lost 7 bases, and 8 bases stayed unmatched. Treatment: some 20 received Ad26.COV2.S at low or high dose, single or two shots; 5 received placebo; per-sample allocation not given. Following the first vaccine or placebo injection, samples were taken on day 63. An 18-55-year-old adult in Boston served as donor. Study findings and constraints: Non-spike TCR breadth was similar in vaccine and placebo recipients.

This chain connects TRBV24-1 to TRBJ1-2; 7 bases align to TRBD1. This specimen consisted of peripheral blood, obtained in a trial of Ad26.COV2.S vaccine versus placebo. This clonotype was sampled from a person aged 18-65 years who received the Ad26.COV2.S COVID-19 vaccine or a placebo. CDR3 residues: CATSDFSQGEAGYTF. The CDR3, as DNA: TGTGCCACCAGTGATTTCAGCCAGGGGGAGGCTGGCTACACCTTC.